This entry features one TCR beta chain sequence. The antigen remains undetermined. The data were taken from a study of T cell responses to AZD1222 COVID-19 vaccine. Study conclusions and caveats: Regions 160-218 and 743-854 dominated among vaccine-associated CD4 TCRs spanning spike. Spike-specific TCR depth and breadth grew after two AZD1222 doses. A reported finding is that nearly half of spike-specific TCRs target unmutated variant regions.

Only in-frame clones appear in the TCRdb table, and some are missing; sequencing was by immunoSEQ multiplex PCR. The table includes approximately 150,000 clones, roughly nine tenths detected once. Germline-derived CDR1 and CDR2 are MNHEY and SVGAGI. Trimming removed 5 bases at V and 0 bases at J, with 11 bases between. The CDR3 loop spans 15 amino acids. The sequence came from an adult in good health. The chain joins TRBV6-5 to TRBJ1-3; the D is unclear. Sequencing was performed on peripheral blood, taken on day 0 of AZD1222 vaccination. The CDR3 bases are TGTGCCAGCAGTAGGACTGTCGCCTCTGGAAACACCATATATTTT. It encodes CASSRTVASGNTIYF.